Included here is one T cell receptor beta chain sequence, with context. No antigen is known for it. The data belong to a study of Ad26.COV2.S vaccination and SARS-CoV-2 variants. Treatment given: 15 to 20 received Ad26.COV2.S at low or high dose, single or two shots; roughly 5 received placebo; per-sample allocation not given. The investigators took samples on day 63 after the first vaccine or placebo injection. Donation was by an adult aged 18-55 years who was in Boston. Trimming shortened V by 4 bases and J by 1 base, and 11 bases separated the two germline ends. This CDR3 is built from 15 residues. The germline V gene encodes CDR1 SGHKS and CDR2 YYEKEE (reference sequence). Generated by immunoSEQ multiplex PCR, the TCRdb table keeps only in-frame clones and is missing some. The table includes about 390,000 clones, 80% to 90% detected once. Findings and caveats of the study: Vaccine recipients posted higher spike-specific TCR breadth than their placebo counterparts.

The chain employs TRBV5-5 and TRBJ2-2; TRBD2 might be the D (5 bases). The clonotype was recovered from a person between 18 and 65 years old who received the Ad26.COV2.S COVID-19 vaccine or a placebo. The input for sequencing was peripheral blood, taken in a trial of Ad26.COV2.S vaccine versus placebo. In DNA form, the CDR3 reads TGTGCCAGCAGCGGAATTGGGAGGAACACCGGGGAGCTGTTTTTT. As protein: CASSGIGRNTGELFF.